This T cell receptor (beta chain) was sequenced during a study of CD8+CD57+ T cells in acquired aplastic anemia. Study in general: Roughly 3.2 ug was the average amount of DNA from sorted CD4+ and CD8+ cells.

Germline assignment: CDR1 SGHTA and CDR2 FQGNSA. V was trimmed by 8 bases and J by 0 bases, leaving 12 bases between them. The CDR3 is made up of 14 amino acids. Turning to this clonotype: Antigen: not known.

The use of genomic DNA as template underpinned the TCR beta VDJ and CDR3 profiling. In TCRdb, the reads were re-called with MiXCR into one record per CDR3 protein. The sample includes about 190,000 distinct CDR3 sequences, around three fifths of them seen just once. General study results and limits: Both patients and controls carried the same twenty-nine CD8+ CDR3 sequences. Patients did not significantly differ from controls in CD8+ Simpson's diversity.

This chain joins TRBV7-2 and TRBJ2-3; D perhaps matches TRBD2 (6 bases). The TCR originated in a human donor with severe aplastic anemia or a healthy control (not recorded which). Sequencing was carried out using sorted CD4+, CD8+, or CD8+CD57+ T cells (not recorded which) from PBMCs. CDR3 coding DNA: TGTGCCAGCTCAACGGGGGTCAGCACAGATACGCAGTATTTT. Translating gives CASSTGVSTDTQYF.